The 31 T cell receptor beta chains below were found in one sample sequenced in a study of cytomegalovirus exposure and HLA in healthy donors (dated by TCRdb to between 2016 and 2019). The receptor library was made with the immunoSEQ multiplex PCR assay. For the multiplex PCR, a mixture combining 60 forward primers for TCR Vbeta segments and 13 reverse primers for TCR Jbeta segments was used. In TCRdb, the immuneACCESS table is reduced to in-frame sequences with V and J assigned. These tables do not hold every clone; where another copy was compared, an unresolved V gene accounts for under half, and the others remain unexplained. Within this sample are 99,000 or so clones, with nearly 85% of them counted one time only. 5.5% to 7% of the sample lies in the top ten. The specimen was PBMCs. The receptor set was obtained from a man aged 18 to 35 in good health and CMV-seronegative.

This clone occurred once. The rearrangement joins TRBV18 to TRBJ1-1; weak D call: TRBD1 (6 bases). Germline V gene data show CDR1 as KGHSH and CDR2 as LQKENI. V was shortened by 4 bases and J by 0 bases, with 15 bases between the two germline ends. The CDR3 has 16 amino acids. CDR3 loop: CASSLRTESLNTEAFF. As DNA, the CDR3 is TGTGCCAGCTCACTTAGGACAGAATCCCTGAACACTGAAGCTTTCTTT.

V gene TRBV19 combines with J gene TRBJ2-7, with a tentative D call TRBD1 (6 bases). The V and J ends lost 6 bases and 0 bases respectively, with 12 bases between them. Germline V CDR1 and CDR2: LNHDA, SQIVND (reference sequence). The CDR3 contains 14 residues. CDR3 nucleotides: TGTGCCAGTAGCGGGGACAAATTCTCCTACGAGCAGTACTTC. Its translation is CASSGDKFSYEQYF.

The genes are TRBV6-5 and TRBJ2-3, with 9 nucleotides matching TRBD2. This CDR3 contains 15 residues. CDR1 and CDR2 (germline): MNHEY, SVGAGI. Unmatched junction bases numbered 9, after V lost 6 bases and J lost 5 bases. In nucleotides, the CDR3 is TGTGCCAGCAGATTTCTTAGCGGGAGAAAAGATACGCAGTATTTT. It codes for CASRFLSGRKDTQYF.

This sequence joins TRBV11-2 and TRBJ2-7, with TRBD1 matching over 11 bases. Germline CDR1 and CDR2: SGHAT and FQNNGV. V gave up 3 bases and J gave up 7 bases; unmatched junction bases: 11. CDR3 size: 16 residues. CDR3 DNA sequence: TGTGCCAGCAGCTTTTCCGGACAGGGGGCCTCTTGGGAGCAGTACTTC. Protein sequence: CASSFSGQGASWEQYF. The whole variable domain, filled in from reference TRBV11-2 and TRBJ2-7, reads EAGVAQSPRYKIIEKRQSVAFWCNPISGHATLYWYQQILGQGPKLLIQFQNNGVVDDSQLPKDRFSAERLKGVDSTLKIQPAKLEDSAVYLCASSFSGQGASWEQYFGPGTRLTVT.

The V and J genes are TRBV18 and TRBJ1-3; TRBD1 matches at 11 bases. The CDR3 sequence is 16 residues long. The V gene end was trimmed by 3 bases and the J gene end by 2 bases; junction bases not matched to a gene: 3. Per the germline V gene, CDR1 is KGHSH and CDR2 is LQKENI. The CDR3 reads CASSPRTGGTGNTIYF. DNA for the CDR3: TGTGCCAGCTCACCTCGGACAGGGGGCACTGGAAACACCATATATTTT.

The V gene is TRBV5-4, the J gene TRBJ2-5; 11 bases map to TRBD2. With 4 bases clipped from V and 5 bases from J, the junction kept 4 bases outside the gene matches. Germline CDR1 is SGHNT and CDR2 is YYREEE (reference sequence). The CDR3 runs 14 residues. The CDR3 loop is CASSKLAGVETQYF. CDR3 sequence (DNA): TGTGCCAGCAGCAAACTAGCGGGAGTGGAGACCCAGTACTTC.

The chain joins TRBV28 to TRBJ2-7; no reliable D call. CDR1 MDHEN and CDR2 SYDVKM come from the germline V gene. The CDR3 runs to 14 residues. V was clipped by 8 bases and J by 1 base, with 15 bases between them. In DNA, the CDR3 is TGTGCCAGCTGGCCTCGACATCCTTCCTACGAGCAGTACTTC. Protein: CASWPRHPSYEQYF.

The chain is built from TRBV7-8 and TRBJ1-1; D may be TRBD1 (6 bases). Per germline, CDR1 SGHVS and CDR2 FQNEAQ. V was shortened by 3 bases and J by 0 bases, with 14 bases between the two germline ends. The CDR3 is made up of 16 amino acids. In DNA form, the CDR3 reads TGTGCCAGCAGCTTCGCGACAGGAATCGTGAACACTGAAGCTTTCTTT. Protein sequence: CASSFATGIVNTEAFF.

The gene calls are TRBV19 and TRBJ2-1; TRBD1 agrees at 7 bases. Germline V gives CDR1 LNHDA, CDR2 SQIVND (reference sequence). After removal of 3 bases from V and 2 bases from J, the junction contained 4 bases not matched to a gene. The CDR3 has 15 amino acids. CDR3 loop: CASSMGTAAYNEQFF. The CDR3 DNA sequence: TGTGCCAGTAGTATGGGGACAGCCGCCTACAATGAGCAGTTCTTC.

The gene calls are TRBV7-2 and TRBJ2-7, with 10 bases identical to TRBD2. The CDR3 contains 14 residues. J gave up 3 bases and V 6 bases, and 5 bases lay outside the gene matches. Looked up from germline, CDR1 is SGHTA and CDR2 is FQGNSA. CDR3 in amino acids: CASRTSSGSYEQYF. CDR3 in DNA: TGTGCCAGCAGGACCTCTAGCGGGAGCTACGAGCAGTACTTC.

This clone was recorded many times. The rearrangement uses TRBV5-4 and TRBJ2-3; TRBD1 aligns across 10 bases. The junction had 6 bases not matched to a gene; V was cut back by 5 bases and J by 3 bases. The CDR3 is 15 residues long. Germline CDR1 is SGHNT and CDR2 is YYREEE (reference sequence). This CDR3 reads CASRKDRGWTDTQYF. CDR3 in DNA: TGTGCCAGCAGGAAGGACAGGGGGTGGACAGATACGCAGTATTTT.

This rearrangement joins TRBV7-2 to TRBJ2-3; D is unresolved. Germline assignment: CDR1 SGHTA and CDR2 FQGNSA. V dropped 5 bases and J dropped 1 base, with 4 bases sitting between them. The CDR3 extends over 12 amino acids. The CDR3 here is CASSRGTDTQYF. The CDR3, as DNA: TGTGCCAGCAGCCGGGGCACAGATACGCAGTATTTT.

The chain links TRBV18 to TRBJ2-5; D may be TRBD2 (6 bases). The CDR3 is 14 residues long. CDR1 KGHSH and CDR2 LQKENI come from the germline V gene. The V end lost 6 bases, the J end lost 2 bases, and 13 bases lay between the germline ends. The CDR3: CASSRRDPQETQYF. The CDR3, as DNA: TGTGCCAGCTCCCGGCGGGACCCTCAAGAGACCCAGTACTTC. The entire variable domain, with the rest obtained from reference TRBV18 and TRBJ2-5, is as follows: NAGVMQNPRHLVRRRGQEARLRCSPMKGHSHVYWYRQLPEEGLKFMVYLQKENIIDESGMPKERFSAEFPKEGPSILRIQQVVRGDSAAYFCASSRRDPQETQYFGPGTRLLVL.

In this sample, this clone turned up once. The chain recombines TRBV14 with TRBJ1-3, with 10 positions matching TRBD1. Unmatched junction bases numbered 3, after V lost 1 base and J lost 3 bases. This CDR3 comprises 16 residues. Germline values: CDR1 SGHDN, CDR2 FVKESK. The CDR3 loop is CASSQGQGAYGNTIYF. DNA of the CDR3: TGTGCCAGCAGCCAAGGACAGGGGGCTTATGGAAACACCATATATTTT. Looking up the rest from reference TRBV14 and TRBJ1-3 gives the full variable domain: EAGVTQFPSHSVIEKGQTVTLRCDPISGHDNLYWYRRVMGKEIKFLLHFVKESKQDESGMPNNRFLAERTGGTYSTLKVQPAELEDSGVYFCASSQGQGAYGNTIYFGEGSWLTVV.

The V call is TRBV7-3, the J call TRBJ2-5; 11 bases are shared with TRBD2. J was trimmed by 3 bases and V by 2 bases; bases with no gene match: 5. Germline lookup yields CDR1 SGHTA and CDR2 FQGTGA. The CDR3 extends over 16 amino acids. CDR3 in DNA: TGTGCCAGCAGCTTAGGTAGCGGGAGGGCCGAAGAGACCCAGTACTTC. This translates into CASSLGSGRAEETQYF.

The chain uses TRBV27 and TRBJ2-7, with 11 bases identical to TRBD1. This CDR3 spans 13 amino acids. The J segment lost 6 bases and the V segment lost 2 bases, leaving 0 bases of the junction unmatched. The germline gives CDR1 MNHEY, CDR2 SMNVEV (reference sequence). Here the CDR3 DNA reads TGTGCCAGCAGTTTAGGGACAGGGGGCGAGCAGTACTTC. This codes for CASSLGTGGEQYF.

This chain joins TRBV28 and TRBJ2-1, with TRBD2 identical over 8 bases. The ends lost 1 base at V and 3 bases at J; junction bases unmatched: 5. The CDR3 extends over 16 amino acids. Looked up from germline, CDR1 is MDHEN and CDR2 is SYDVKM. The CDR3 spells CASSLSTGGLYNEQFF. DNA of the CDR3: TGTGCCAGCAGTTTATCCACGGGAGGGCTCTACAATGAGCAGTTCTTC.

V gene TRBV6-5 combines with J gene TRBJ2-7, with 9 bases that match TRBD1. Germline V lookup: CDR1 MNHEY, CDR2 SVGAGI. V shed 1 base, J shed 2 bases, and the junction held 6 bases outside the gene matches. This CDR3 region has 16 residues. CDR3 sequence: CASSYFGQGLAYEQYF. The CDR3 DNA sequence: TGTGCCAGCAGTTACTTCGGACAGGGGCTAGCCTACGAGCAGTACTTC.

The chain carries TRBV13 and TRBJ2-2; perhaps TRBD2 as D (6 bases). This CDR3 is 17 amino acids long. V lost 5 bases to trimming and J lost 1 base, with 17 bases between them. CDR1 and CDR2 (germline): PRHDT, FYEKMQ (reference sequence). The DNA for the CDR3 is TGTGCCAGCAGCGCCCCGTCGGGACTCCTGAACACCGGGGAGCTGTTTTTT. Translation gives CASSAPSGLLNTGELFF.

The chain carries TRBV6-1 and TRBJ2-7; TRBD1 might be the D (9 bases). V was clipped by 8 bases and J by 4 bases, with 18 bases between them. The CDR3 totals 14 residues. Per the germline V gene, CDR1 is MNHNS and CDR2 is SASEGT. The CDR3 DNA sequence: TGTGCCAGCCACGGGGGGGACAGGGTATACGAGCAGTACTTC. Residues: CASHGGDRVYEQYF.

The V and J genes are TRBV5-6 and TRBJ2-1; tentative D call: TRBD2 (6 bases). The V end lost 0 bases, the J end lost 5 bases, and 6 bases lay between the germline ends. The CDR3 is made up of 13 amino acids. Germline V gene sequence: CDR1 SGHDT, CDR2 YYEEEE. This CDR3 is CASSLGRDNEQFF. CDR3 DNA: TGTGCCAGCAGCTTGGGGAGGGACAATGAGCAGTTCTTC.

This chain links TRBV27 with TRBJ1-2, with TRBD1 as a possible D gene (6 bases). Germline CDR1 and CDR2: MNHEY and SMNVEV (reference sequence). Trimming pared 2 bases from V and 4 bases from J, leaving 14 bases between. The CDR3 covers 15 residues. CDR3 sequence reads: CASSLAGQIFYGYTF. As DNA, the CDR3 is TGTGCCAGCAGTTTAGCCGGACAGATCTTCTATGGCTACACCTTC.

The chain links TRBV7-3 to TRBJ1-2, with D possibly being TRBD1 (6 bases). The germline CDR1 and CDR2 sequences are SGHTA and FQGTGA. The CDR3 totals 13 residues. V lost 2 bases, J lost 6 bases, and 10 bases lay in between. CDR3 protein: CASSLSPGDGYTF. As DNA, the CDR3 is TGTGCCAGCAGCTTATCACCAGGGGATGGCTACACCTTC.

The rearrangement joins TRBV6-5 to TRBJ2-1, with TRBD1 matching over 7 bases. The CDR3 loop spans 12 amino acids. CDR1 and CDR2 (germline): MNHEY, SVGAGI. Unmatched junction bases numbered 3, after V lost 7 bases and J lost 6 bases. This CDR3 reads CASNRQGNEQFF. Written as DNA, the CDR3 is TGTGCCAGCAATAGACAGGGCAATGAGCAGTTCTTC.

The rearrangement uses TRBV11-2 and TRBJ2-2, with 7 bases matching TRBD1. The ends lost 4 bases at V and 8 bases at J; junction bases unmatched: 7. This CDR3 has 14 residues. Germline CDR1 and CDR2: SGHAT and FQNNGV. The CDR3 nucleotides read TGTGCCAGCAGCTACGGGGACAGATCTGGGGAGCTGTTTTTT. This codes for CASSYGDRSGELFF.

In this sample, this clone turned up once. The chain has TRBV10-1 and TRBJ2-1; 9 positions agree with TRBD2. Unmatched junction bases numbered 12, after V lost 5 bases and J lost 7 bases. Per germline, CDR1 WNHNN and CDR2 SYGVQD (reference sequence). This CDR3 contains 16 residues. The CDR3 protein is CASSTGGTSSGNEQFF. CDR3 bases: TGCGCCAGCAGTACGGGCGGGACTAGCTCCGGGAATGAGCAGTTCTTC.

The chain combines TRBV29-1 with TRBJ1-3, with D possibly being TRBD1 (5 bases). Germline V gene sequence: CDR1 SQVTM, CDR2 ANQGSEA. CDR3 length equals 13 residues. V lost 4 bases and J 6 bases, leaving 13 bases between the germline ends. CDR3 in DNA: TGCAGCGTTGTAGGTACAGGTGAAAACACCATATATTTT. Its translation: CSVVGTGENTIYF.

Comment on this clone: Germline is not matched at one junction end, which may reflect a read error. The rearrangement joins TRBV7-9 to TRBJ2-3, with 8 bases that match TRBD2. The CDR3 is 15 amino acids. Germline assignment: CDR1 SEHNR and CDR2 FQNEAQ (reference sequence). CDR3 region: CSSSLGSGGTDTQYF. CDR3 sequence (DNA): TGTTCCAGCAGCTTAGGTAGCGGGGGCACAGATACGCAGTATTTT.

This clone was seen only a few times. The J gene is TRBJ2-1, the V gene TRBV5-6; 11 nucleotides agree with TRBD1. Per the germline V gene, CDR1 is SGHDT and CDR2 is YYEEEE. The CDR3 contains 16 residues. The trim removed 2 bases at V and 7 bases at J, leaving 8 bases unmatched. The CDR3 reads CASSLYPGTGGNEQFF. The CDR3 DNA sequence: TGTGCCAGCAGCTTATACCCCGGGACAGGGGGTAATGAGCAGTTCTTC.

The chain has TRBV28 and TRBJ2-7; TRBD1 matches at 7 bases. The germline V gene encodes CDR1 MDHEN and CDR2 SYDVKM. This CDR3 spans 15 amino acids. V lost 6 bases to trimming and J lost 0 bases; unmatched junction nucleotides: 8. DNA of the CDR3: TGTGCCAGCAGGGCCGACAGGGTAAGCTCCTACGAGCAGTACTTC. It is translated as CASRADRVSSYEQYF. Complete variable domain (other parts from reference TRBV28 and TRBJ2-7): DVKVTQSSRYLVKRTGEKVFLECVQDMDHENMFWYRQDPGLGLRLIYFSYDVKMKEKGDIPEGYSVSREKKERFSLILESASTNQTSMYLCASRADRVSSYEQYFGPGTRLTVT.

The chain's CDR3 is CASSLSGVNTEAFF. DNA for the CDR3: TGTGCCAGCAGTTTATCAGGGGTGAACACTGAAGCTTTCTTT. The rearrangement joins TRBV27 to TRBJ1-1, with a tentative D call TRBD1 (5 bases). V gave up 0 bases and J gave up 0 bases, with 5 bases separating them. Germline V gene lookup returns CDR1 MNHEY and CDR2 SMNVEV (reference sequence). CDR3 length: 14 residues.